The 5 T cell receptor beta chains given below trace back to one sample, sequenced in a study of T-cell memory formation after mild COVID-19. One entry per CDR3 protein, called by TCRdb with MiXCR from the 5' RACE reads. Found here are about 260,000 distinct CDR3 sequences, around 17% of them singletons; the top ten hold 20% to 25%. Sample: PBMCs or a T cell subset sorted from them (not recorded which). These receptors originate from a young man who had mild COVID-19 (a few samples of this study predate the infection). Cell type and time point are not known.

In its sample, this clonotype was seen a few times. The chain couples TRBV3-1 to TRBJ1-2, with D possibly TRBD1 on 5 matching bases. CDR3 size: 12 residues. The V gene's germline CDR1 is LGHDT and CDR2 YNNKEL (reference sequence). V was pared by 7 bases and J by 4 bases, with 10 bases between. This chain's CDR3 is CASNQGGYGYTF. DNA for the CDR3: TGTGCCAGCAATCAGGGCGGCTATGGCTACACCTTC.

The chain couples TRBV20-1 to TRBJ2-7, with D perhaps matching TRBD2 (5 bases). This CDR3 comprises 14 residues. V lost 1 base and J lost 2, with 12 bases in between. Looked up from germline, CDR1 is DFQATT and CDR2 is SNEGSKA (reference sequence). This chain's CDR3 is CSARGNYGAYEQYF. The CDR3 bases are TGCAGTGCTAGAGGGAACTACGGGGCCTACGAGCAGTACTTC.

This clonotype appeared a few times. The junction and the germline gene differ at one end; a read error may be behind it. This rearrangement joins TRBV7-9 to TRBJ1-2; D is unresolved. CDR1 is SEHNR and CDR2 is FQNEAQ in the germline V gene (reference sequence). The CDR3 totals 15 residues. The CDR3 DNA reads TGTGCCAGCACCAATACATGGGATTCTGCCAGTTATTTGGGATTC. Translated: CASTNTWDSASYLGF.

The chain links TRBV20-1 to TRBJ2-3; TRBD2 aligns across 7 bases. V shed 0 bases and J 5 bases; nucleotides not matched to a gene: 8. Germline CDR1 DFQATT, CDR2 SNEGSKA (reference sequence). This CDR3 has 15 amino acids. The CDR3 bases are TGCAGTGCTAGAGACCGGGCGGGGGACTTAGATACGCAGTATTTT. Translating it yields CSARDRAGDLDTQYF.

This chain uses TRBV5-1 with TRBJ2-3; D ambiguous. The germline V gene has CDR1 SGHRS and CDR2 YFSETQ. V dropped 6 bases and J dropped 3 bases, with 14 bases sitting between them. The CDR3 runs 14 residues. The CDR3 nucleotides read TGCGCCAGCACCCCGACCGCTTGGACAGATACGCAGTATTTT. Translating it yields CASTPTAWTDTQYF. Drawing the rest from reference TRBV5-1 and TRBJ2-3, the complete variable domain is KAGVTQTPRYLIKTRGQQVTLSCSPISGHRSVSWYQQTPGQGLQFLFEYFSETQRNKGNFPGRFSGRQFSNSRSEMNVSTLELGDSALYLCASTPTAWTDTQYFGPGTRLTVL.